One and the same sample provided the 12 T cell receptor beta chains below, sequenced in a study of regulatory T cells in long-lasting Graves disease. Time point indicated: newly diagnosed GD, antithyroid drugs for less than 3 months. RNA isolated from PBMCs was used to make the TCR library. TCR beta libraries were built with iRepertoire HTBI primers and Arm-PCR of CDR3 regions. TCRdb re-analysed the multiplex PCR reads in MiXCR, keeping a single row per CDR3 protein. The sample gives over 450,000 distinct CDR3 sequences, around 12% of which show up once; around 9.3% is in the top ten. These sequences were also reported in another study, on T cells in Graves' hyperthyroidism and ophthalmopathy.

Sequenced material: peripheral blood mononuclear cells (PBMCs), taken at new diagnosis, from a patient treated with antithyroid drugs. The receptors were sampled from a young woman with Graves disease.

The V call is TRBV2, the J call TRBJ2-5, with a weak D call TRBD2 (5 bases). The CDR3 covers 13 residues. Germline V gene sequence: CDR1 SNHLY, CDR2 FYNNEI. Trimming left V 8 bases short and J 3 bases short, with 13 bases between. CDR3 nucleotide sequence: TGTGCCAGCCCACCGTCCGGGAAAGAGACCCAGTACTTC. Amino acids: CASPPSGKETQYF.

The CDR3: CSARNAGAGELFF. CDR3 DNA sequence: TGCAGTGCTAGAAACGCAGGGGCCGGGGAGCTGTTTTTT. This sequence joins TRBV20-1 and TRBJ2-2; weak D call: TRBD1 (6 bases). The CDR3 contains 13 residues. The V gene lost 2 bases and the J gene lost 6 bases, with 10 bases spanning the gap. CDR1 is DFQATT, CDR2 SNEGSKA, per germline (reference sequence).

This clonotype ranks as medium-sized. The DNA for the CDR3 is TGTGCCAGCAGTTTAGGGACTAGCGGCTACAATGAGCAGTTCTTC. Its translation is CASSLGTSGYNEQFF. The V and J genes are TRBV27 and TRBJ2-1, with 11 bases identical to TRBD2. V shed 2 bases and J 3 bases; nucleotides not matched to a gene: 0. Looked up from germline, CDR1 is MNHEY and CDR2 is SMNVEV (reference sequence). The CDR3 covers 15 residues.

The table lists this clonotype with a few counts. The chain joins TRBV18 to TRBJ2-7; 7 bases map to TRBD1. Losses at the gene ends were 2 bases for V and 5 bases for J; bases not matched to a gene: 3. The germline V gene encodes CDR1 KGHSH and CDR2 LQKENI. CDR3 length equals 13 residues. CDR3 loop: CASSPGTAHEQYF. The CDR3 region has the DNA TGTGCCAGCTCACCAGGGACAGCCCACGAGCAGTACTTC.

CDR3 sequence (DNA): TGCGCCAGCAGCCAAGCCCGGGGCGGGGTTCGGGCTGAAGCTTTCTTT. Translated: CASSQARGGVRAEAFF. The V and J genes are TRBV4-1 and TRBJ1-1, with D possibly TRBD1 on 5 matching bases. Per the germline V gene, CDR1 is MGHRA and CDR2 is YSYEKL. The CDR3 spans 16 residues. Trimming stripped 1 base from V and 6 bases from J, with 18 bases between.

This clonotype was counted at least ten times. The chain has TRBV6-1 and TRBJ2-7, with 7 bases aligning to TRBD2. V dropped 8 bases and J dropped 3; count of bases not matched to a gene: 10. CDR1 is MNHNS, CDR2 SASEGT, per germline. The CDR3 covers 14 residues. In DNA form, the CDR3 reads TGTGCCAGCTTCGGGGGGACTTTAATCTACGAGCAGTACTTC. It encodes CASFGGTLIYEQYF.

V is TRBV6-1 and J is TRBJ2-1, with D possibly being TRBD2 (6 bases). The germline V gene has CDR1 MNHNS and CDR2 SASEGT. The CDR3 consists of 13 residues. Trimming took 8 bases from V and 0 from J, leaving 8 bases between them. The CDR3 DNA reads TGTGCCAGCGGGGGGTGCTCCTACAATGAGCAGTTCTTC. It translates to CASGGCSYNEQFF.

The gene calls are TRBV20-1 and TRBJ2-1; 10 bases match TRBD2. The germline V gene encodes CDR1 DFQATT and CDR2 SNEGSKA (reference sequence). V shed 6 bases and J 7 bases; nucleotides not matched to a gene: 9. There are 14 residues in the CDR3. The CDR3 nucleotides are TGCAGTGCCCCCGAAGCGGGAGGGCCGAATGAGCAGTTCTTC. It encodes CSAPEAGGPNEQFF.

On this clonotype: Given a much more abundant clone one base away, this may be a read error. This chain joins TRBV10-3 and TRBJ2-7; D assignment may be TRBD1 or TRBD2 (5 bases each). The CDR3 contains 14 residues. Germline V CDR1 and CDR2: ENHRY, SYGVKD. Trimming took 6 bases from V and 0 from J, leaving 12 bases between them. As DNA, the CDR3 is TGTGCCATCAGCCGGGACGCAAGCTCCTACGAGCAGTACTTC. Residues: CAISRDASSYEQYF.

This clonotype was observed at least ten times. The V and J genes are TRBV2 and TRBJ2-1, with D uncertain. The J call may be incorrect, as the DNA end agrees better with TRBJ2-3. The CDR3 is 14 amino acids. Germline lookup yields CDR1 SNHLY and CDR2 FYNNEI. In DNA, the CDR3 is TGTGCCAGCAGTGATGCAGAGACTACAGATACGCAGTATTTT. This codes for CASSDAETTDTQYF.

This clonotype was detected ten times or more. The V call is TRBV20-1, the J call TRBJ2-1; perhaps TRBD1 as D (5 bases). V shed 4 bases and J shed 1 base, with 11 bases lying between them. CDR3 length: 14 amino acids. CDR1 is DFQATT and CDR2 is SNEGSKA in the germline V gene (reference sequence). CDR3 sequence (DNA): TGCAGTGCTATGGTACCAGGGTCCTACAATGAGCAGTTCTTC. This translates into CSAMVPGSYNEQFF.

This clonotype showed up many times. V usage is TRBV14 and J usage is TRBJ2-1; D is unclear. V lost 4 bases and J lost 0, with 10 bases in between. The CDR3 extends over 15 amino acids. In germline, CDR1 is SGHDN, CDR2 FVKESK. The CDR3 here is CASSPQWGSYNEQFF. For the CDR3, the DNA is TGTGCCAGCAGCCCCCAATGGGGCTCCTACAATGAGCAGTTCTTC. Variable domain in full (rest from reference TRBV14 and TRBJ2-1): EAGVTQFPSHSVIEKGQTVTLRCDPISGHDNLYWYRRVMGKEIKFLLHFVKESKQDESGMPNNRFLAERTGGTYSTLKVQPAELEDSGVYFCASSPQWGSYNEQFFGPGTRLTVL.